What follows are 17 T cell receptor beta chains derived from one specimen sequenced in a study of CD8 T cells in Susac syndrome. Reverse transcription of roughly 0.5 to 1 ug RNA was carried out with random hexamers. TCRdb re-called the immunoSEQ multiplex PCR reads through MiXCR, storing one row per CDR3 protein. The sample has just under 95,000 distinct CDR3 sequences; over 90% are singletons. The specimen sequenced was CD4+ T cells from PBMCs. All receptors derive from a human donor with Susac syndrome.

The gene calls are TRBV27 and TRBJ2-6, with D possibly matching TRBD1 (6 bases). V was clipped by 0 bases and J by 0 bases, with 15 bases between them. CDR1 and CDR2 from the germline V gene are MNHEY and SMNVEV (reference sequence). There are 19 residues in the CDR3. For the CDR3, the DNA is TGTGCCAGCAGTTTATCGAAGATAGGACAGATCTCTGGGGCCAACGTCCTGACTTTC. It yields the protein CASSLSKIGQISGANVLTF.

This chain connects TRBV7-3 to TRBJ2-2; tentative D call: TRBD2 (5 bases). CDR3 size: 16 residues. Trimming removed 2 bases at V and 5 bases at J, with 15 bases between. Germline CDR1 and CDR2: SGHTA and FQGTGA. The CDR3 protein is CASSLGLGSGTGELFF. The CDR3 coding sequence is TGTGCCAGCAGCTTAGGTTTGGGCTCGGGGACCGGGGAGCTGTTTTTT.

About this clonotype: One end of the junction is discordant with germline, which a read error may explain. This chain links TRBV5-1 with TRBJ2-1; D is possibly TRBD2 (5 bases). The CDR3 loop spans 13 amino acids. The V gene's germline CDR1 is SGHRS and CDR2 YFSETQ. The CDR3 region has the DNA TGCGCCAGCAGCTTGGAGGTAGCGAATGAGCAGCTCTTC. Translated, it gives CASSLEVANEQLF.

The J gene is TRBJ2-3, the V gene TRBV25-1; no firm D call. This CDR3 has 14 residues. Per germline, CDR1 MGHDK and CDR2 SYGVNS. V was shortened by 5 bases and J by 0 bases, with 9 bases between the two germline ends. The CDR3 here is CASSLRRSTDTQYF. Written as DNA, the CDR3 is TGTGCCAGCAGTCTCAGGCGAAGCACAGATACGCAGTATTTT.

This chain connects TRBV12-3 or TRBV12-4 to TRBJ2-1; TRBD2 aligns across 7 bases. The CDR3 is 16 residues long. The V and J ends lost 6 bases and 5 bases, in that order; junction bases with no gene match: 13. Here the CDR3 reads CASRAGVTGRDNEQFF. The CDR3 nucleotides read TGTGCCAGCAGGGCGGGGGTAACGGGGAGGGACAATGAGCAGTTCTTC.

The CDR3 protein is CAWSGGDGQPQHF. CDR3 in DNA: TGTGCCTGGAGTGGAGGAGACGGTCAGCCCCAGCATTTT. V gene TRBV30 combines with J gene TRBJ1-5; unclear D gene. The length of the CDR3 is 13 residues. The germline V gene has CDR1 GTSNPN and CDR2 SVGIG (reference sequence). Trimming cost V 1 base and J 6 bases, with 10 bases left between them.

The rearrangement joins TRBV4-3 to TRBJ2-3; maybe TRBD2 (5 bases). The germline V gene encodes CDR1 LGHNA and CDR2 YSLEER. Trimming took 0 bases from V and 2 from J, leaving 12 bases between them. The CDR3 runs 16 residues. CDR3: CASSQEGRAFTDTQYF. For the CDR3, the DNA is TGCGCCAGCAGCCAAGAAGGGCGGGCCTTCACAGATACGCAGTATTTT.

The J gene is TRBJ1-2, the V gene TRBV7-2, with 9 bases matching TRBD1. Germline V lookup: CDR1 SGHTA, CDR2 FQGNSA. This CDR3 region has 15 residues. J lost 7 bases, V lost 3 bases, and 9 bases had no gene match. In nucleotides, the CDR3 is TGTGCCAGCAGCTTTCCAGGACAGGGGAGAAGTGGCTACACCTTC. The encoded protein is CASSFPGQGRSGYTF.

The chain links TRBV9 to TRBJ2-5, with 7 bases that match TRBD1. Germline CDR1 and CDR2: SGDLS and YYNGEE. V trimming: 4 bases; J trimming: 5 bases; junction bases outside the gene matches: 8. CDR3 length equals 14 residues. The CDR3 DNA reads TGTGCCAGCAGCACCTCAGGGGGATGGGAGACCCAGTACTTC. This encodes CASSTSGGWETQYF.

The chain employs TRBV20-1 and TRBJ1-1, with a weak D call TRBD1 (6 bases). The ends were cut back, 6 bases at V and 5 bases at J, with 19 bases in the middle. Looked up from germline, CDR1 is DFQATT and CDR2 is SNEGSKA (reference sequence). The CDR3 is 14 residues long. Here the CDR3 DNA reads TGCAGTGCAGGGGGGCAGGGGTACCCTACTGAAGCTTTCTTT. Protein: CSAGGQGYPTEAFF.

The V and J genes are TRBV9 and TRBJ1-1; D gene unclear. This CDR3 is built from 14 residues. The germline gives CDR1 SGDLS, CDR2 YYNGEE. V was cut by 1 base and J by 0 bases, with 7 bases left in between. CDR3 coding DNA: TGTGCCAGCAGCGTACTAGGGTTGAACACTGAAGCTTTCTTT. Its protein product is CASSVLGLNTEAFF.

The J gene is TRBJ2-3, the V gene TRBV29-1; tentative D call: TRBD1 (5 bases). The CDR3 contains 16 residues. Germline V gene lookup returns CDR1 SQVTM and CDR2 ANQGSEA. V was clipped by 0 bases and J by 2 bases, with 15 bases between them. The CDR3 DNA sequence: TGCAGCGTTGAAGATCGGTTCTCTGGGGCCACAGATACGCAGTATTTT. Its protein is CSVEDRFSGATDTQYF.

This rearrangement joins TRBV12-3 or TRBV12-4 to TRBJ2-7; D unresolved. The CDR3 is 14 amino acids. Trimming shortened V by 6 bases and J by 2 bases, and 14 bases separated the two germline ends. The CDR3 DNA reads as TGTGCCAGCAGCTCCACATCGGGCACCTACGAGCAGTACTTC. This codes for CASSSTSGTYEQYF.

The V call is TRBV20-1, the J call TRBJ2-1, with D tentatively TRBD1 or TRBD2 (6 bases each). Germline V gene data show CDR1 as DFQATT and CDR2 as SNEGSKA (reference sequence). The CDR3 covers 13 residues. The CDR3, as DNA: TGCAGCCACGGGGGCCACCCGAACAATGAGCAGTTCTTC. It encodes CSHGGHPNNEQFF.

The chain has TRBV2 and TRBJ2-3; 9 bases are shared with TRBD1. Per the germline V gene, CDR1 is SNHLY and CDR2 is FYNNEI. The CDR3 contains 16 residues. After removal of 10 bases from V and 0 bases from J, the junction contained 11 bases not matched to a gene. The CDR3 is CANYRGPTSSTDTQYF. The DNA of the CDR3 is TGTGCCAACTACAGGGGGCCAACCTCTAGCACAGATACGCAGTATTTT.

The J gene is TRBJ2-2, the V gene TRBV18; maybe TRBD2 (6 bases). The CDR3 has 14 residues. Germline lookup yields CDR1 KGHSH and CDR2 LQKENI. Deletions cut 6 bases from V and 7 bases from J, with 15 bases between. The CDR3 loop is CASSRERRNGELFF. The CDR3 nucleotides read TGTGCCAGCTCCCGGGAGCGGCGAAACGGGGAGCTGTTTTTT.

The chain couples TRBV9 to TRBJ2-5, with D unclear. The germline V gene has CDR1 SGDLS and CDR2 YYNGEE. CDR3 size: 14 residues. The ends were cut back, 4 bases at V and 5 bases at J, with 15 bases in the middle. For the CDR3, the DNA is TGTGCCAGCAGCTCCCGGGTGGTCGGGGAGACCCAGTACTTC. The encoded protein is CASSSRVVGETQYF.